This section outlines one T cell receptor (beta chain) sequence together with its context. As yet, its antigen is unknown. The J segment lost 5 bases and the V segment lost 3 bases, leaving 9 bases of the junction unmatched. CDR1 is MDHEN, CDR2 SYDVKM, per germline. This CDR3 spans 15 amino acids. The data were taken from a study of vaccination and CD4 T cells after COVID-19. Study at large: Four females and six males made up the convalescents, two of whom were Hispanic. Whole-study results and caveats: SARS-CoV-2-reactive clonotype medians increased from approximately 21 to 40, not significantly.

The Oncomine TCR Beta short-read assay was applied to DNA of cultured CD4+ T cells. TCRdb reanalysed the PCR reads using MiXCR and keeps one entry per CDR3 protein. The profile shows around 20,000 distinct CDR3 sequences, more than 40% of them singletons. Treatment indicated: roughly 10-day PBMC culture with coronavirus spike peptide pools or control peptides (ViraFEST assay). This chain joins TRBV28 and TRBJ1-1; the match to TRBD1 covers 7 bases. The TCR was taken from a human donor who had recovered from COVID-19. The source material was CD4+ T cells from blood, cultured in vitro, sampled before SARS-CoV-2 vaccination. In DNA form, the CDR3 reads TGTGCCAGCAGTTTTGATAACAGGGGCGCGACTGAAGCTTTCTTT. Encoded protein: CASSFDNRGATEAFF.